Listed here are 4 T cell receptor beta chains from one sample, sequenced in a study of shared clonotypes between healthy human individuals. Repertoires were generated with immunoSEQ multiplex PCR, while TCRdb's copy carries only in-frame clones and drops some. The profile covers under 1,100,000 clones, with about 74% appearing a single time and over 1.3% taken by the ten largest. Sequenced input: memory CD4+ T cells sorted from blood. The subset was: CD45RA-negative fraction. Receptor source: a man younger than 35 in good health.

This clone was found once. In nucleotides, the CDR3 is TGTGCCAGCAGCCTTGACCCAGACGGAGGCTACACCTTC. Amino acids: CASSLDPDGGYTF. The chain combines TRBV5-4 with TRBJ1-2; D unresolved. The V end was cut by 4 bases, the J end by 8 bases, with 15 bases between. Germline V CDR1 and CDR2: SGHNT, YYREEE (reference sequence). This CDR3 has 13 amino acids.

The J gene is TRBJ1-2, the V gene TRBV6-6; 8 bases align to TRBD1. This CDR3 region has 14 residues. Germline V gene data show CDR1 as MNHNY and CDR2 as SVGAGI (reference sequence). Germline trimming cut 8 bases from V and 4 bases from J; bases unmatched to any gene: 9. CDR3 sequence reads: CASSPPGGGYGYTF. CDR3 nucleotides: TGTGCCAGCTCCCCTCCAGGGGGCGGCTATGGCTACACCTTC.

In DNA form, the CDR3 reads TGCGCCAGCAGCTTGGCCGGCGGAGTGGGGCGGGAACTGTTTTTT. Its protein product is CASSLAGGVGRELFF. The genes are TRBV5-1 and TRBJ1-4; D possibly corresponds to TRBD1 (5 bases). V dropped 0 bases and J dropped 12 bases, with 18 bases sitting between them. CDR3 size: 15 residues. Germline-derived CDR1 and CDR2 are SGHRS and YFSETQ.

The chain recombines TRBV4-2 with TRBJ1-6; 10 positions match TRBD1. Germline V gene sequence: CDR1 LGHNA, CDR2 YNFKEQ. The CDR3 has 15 residues. V dropped 4 bases and J dropped 9; count of bases not matched to a gene: 6. The CDR3 sequence is CASSPFGTGVSPLHF. The CDR3 bases are TGTGCCAGCAGCCCCTTTGGGACAGGGGTTTCACCCCTCCACTTT.